Below, 10 T cell receptor beta chains from the same sample are listed, as sequenced in a study of blood T cells in healthy people across ages (dated by TCRdb to between 2014 and 2017). The protocol used for the library was 5' RACE. Sequenced using an Illumina HiSeq 2500. A second roughly 6 to 12 cycle PCR used a sample-barcoded 5' primer and a J-beta primer mix. The public reads were quality trimmed at Q25 with fastp and then assembled into clones with MiXCR by TCRdb, keeping productive beta chains. Each CDR3 protein appears once, grouped with its most common genes and DNA. In this sample the table shows about 800,000 distinct CDR3 sequences, 58% of which occur a single time. Of the sample, approximately 23% is held by the ten largest clones. Sequencing input: blood. The receptors originated from a man between 25 and 39 years old in good health.

In this sample, this clonotype turned up a few times. The V call is TRBV5-1, the J call TRBJ2-4, with unresolved D. Germline V gene data show CDR1 as SGHRS and CDR2 as YFSETQ. Trimming took 0 bases from V and 0 from J, leaving 10 bases between them. The CDR3 has 16 amino acids. This chain's CDR3 is CASSLAADLAKNIQYF. The CDR3 nucleotides read TGCGCCAGCAGCTTGGCCGCGGACCTAGCCAAAAACATTCAGTACTTC.

The CDR3 loop is CATSRDKAGGLGEQFF. The CDR3 coding sequence is TGTGCCACCAGCAGAGATAAGGCGGGAGGTCTCGGTGAGCAGTTCTTC. V is TRBV15 and J is TRBJ2-1; TRBD2 agrees at 8 bases. The CDR3 has 16 amino acids. CDR1 and CDR2 from the germline V gene are LNHNV and YYDKDF (reference sequence). The ends lost 0 bases at V and 9 bases at J; junction bases unmatched: 10.

This clonotype has a handful of counts. This chain joins TRBV11-2 and TRBJ2-4; tentatively, D is TRBD2 (5 bases). The germline gives CDR1 SGHAT, CDR2 FQNNGV. Trimming took off 3 bases at V and 5 bases at J, with 8 bases between the two ends. The CDR3 loop spans 13 amino acids. CDR3 region: CASSFGMENIQYF. CDR3 coding DNA: TGTGCCAGCAGCTTCGGGATGGAAAACATTCAGTACTTC.

The chain has TRBV20-1 and TRBJ2-4; D call uncertain. Near its end, the DNA agrees better with TRBJ2-7, so the J call may be wrong. CDR3 length: 15 amino acids. Looked up from germline, CDR1 is DFQATT and CDR2 is SNEGSKA (reference sequence). The CDR3, as DNA: TGCAGTGCTAGAGATCTGGATGGCAGCTCCTACGAGCAGTACTTC. Its translation is CSARDLDGSSYEQYF.

This clonotype was detected only a few times. V is TRBV29-1 and J is TRBJ2-1; D is undetermined. The tail of the sequence fits TRBJ2-7 better, so the J call may be wrong. The CDR3 sequence is 12 residues long. CDR1 and CDR2 (germline): SQVTM, ANQGSEA. The CDR3 nucleotides are TGCAGCGTTGAAGTCCAGCTCAATGAGCAGTACTTC. This sequence encodes CSVEVQLNEQYF.

This chain joins TRBV29-1 and TRBJ2-3; weak D call: TRBD2 (5 bases). Trimming cost V 5 bases and J 0 bases, with 9 bases left between them. Germline values: CDR1 SQVTM, CDR2 ANQGSEA. CDR3 length equals 13 residues. The CDR3 DNA follows: TGCAGCGTTCAGCGGTCTAGCACAGATACGCAGTATTTT. Its protein product is CSVQRSSTDTQYF.

As to this clonotype: A read error may be the cause here, since a much bigger clone is one base away. The V call is TRBV18, the J call TRBJ2-5; 7 bases are a match to TRBD2. The J call is uncertain, as TRBJ2-1 better fits the DNA end. Germline CDR1 KGHSH, CDR2 LQKENI. This CDR3 comprises 15 residues. CDR3 loop: CASAWLRGEQETQFF. The CDR3 DNA sequence: TGTGCCAGCGCCTGGCTTCGGGGGGAGCAAGAGACCCAGTTCTTC.

V usage is TRBV2 and J usage is TRBJ1-4, with D unclear. CDR1 and CDR2 (germline): SNHLY, FYNNEI. The CDR3 sequence is 14 residues long. V lost 9 bases, J lost 0 bases, and 11 bases lay in between. CDR3 sequence: CASSSVATNEKLFF. CDR3 in DNA: TGTGCCAGTAGTTCAGTTGCAACTAATGAAAAACTGTTTTTT.

The V and J genes are TRBV6-5 and TRBJ2-3; D is uncertain. This CDR3 has 15 residues. Germline V gives CDR1 MNHEY, CDR2 SVGAGI. V lost 1 base and J 2 bases, leaving 10 bases between the germline ends. CDR3 DNA sequence: TGTGCCAGCAGTTACTTTGGGCTCAACACAGATACGCAGTATTTT. It encodes CASSYFGLNTDTQYF.

The CDR3 nucleotides are TGCAGTGCTAGCAAGGGGTCCTATGGCTACACCTTC. Its protein product is CSASKGSYGYTF. The genes are TRBV20-1 and TRBJ1-2, with a tentative D call TRBD1 (5 bases). The ends were cut back, 3 bases at V and 4 bases at J, with 9 bases in the middle. Germline values: CDR1 DFQATT, CDR2 SNEGSKA (reference sequence). This CDR3 comprises 12 residues.